The 14 T cell receptor beta chains presented below share a single source sample, sequenced in a study of T-cell reconstitution after alpha-beta-depleted transplantation in children. Unique molecular identifiers were used in preparing the TCRbeta library. TCRdb re-called the PCR reads with MiXCR, one entry per CDR3 protein. The sample lists about 500,000 distinct CDR3 sequences, about 31% occurring once. Specimen: PBMCs from the stem cell graft donor, collected from the stem cell graft. The receptors here all came from a human donor who donated a stem cell graft to a child with aplastic anemia.

V usage is TRBV29-1 and J usage is TRBJ1-1; D might be TRBD1 (6 bases). This CDR3 comprises 13 residues. Germline CDR1 is SQVTM and CDR2 is ANQGSEA. Deletions cut 7 bases from V and 5 bases from J, with 17 bases between. The CDR3 is CSADGGRGTEAFF. For the CDR3, the DNA is TGCAGCGCCGACGGCGGGAGGGGGACTGAAGCTTTCTTT.

V is TRBV25-1 and J is TRBJ2-1; no firm D call. CDR1 and CDR2 from the germline V gene are MGHDK and SYGVNS. Trimming cost V 3 bases and J 0 bases, with 12 bases left between them. The CDR3 is made up of 16 amino acids. CDR3 protein: CASSDPGRSSYNEQFF. In DNA, the CDR3 is TGTGCCAGCAGTGATCCTGGTCGAAGCTCCTACAATGAGCAGTTCTTC.

This chain links TRBV9 with TRBJ2-2; 7 bases map to TRBD1. The CDR3 has 15 amino acids. From germline, CDR1 is SGDLS and CDR2 YYNGEE. V shed 6 bases, J shed 5 bases, and the junction held 10 bases outside the gene matches. CDR3 coding DNA: TGTGCCAGCAACCCGCACAGGGGATGGACCGGGGAGCTGTTTTTT. Translation gives CASNPHRGWTGELFF.

This chain joins TRBV20-1 and TRBJ2-3, with D possibly matching TRBD2 (6 bases). V was trimmed by 0 bases and J by 0 bases, leaving 10 bases between them. The CDR3 covers 15 residues. From germline, CDR1 is DFQATT and CDR2 SNEGSKA (reference sequence). The CDR3: CSARDSLASTDTQYF. The CDR3 coding sequence is TGCAGTGCTAGAGATTCACTAGCTAGCACAGATACGCAGTATTTT.

This clonotype has just a few counts. The CDR3 reads CAARRGPDTEAFF. Written as DNA, the CDR3 is TGTGCCGCCCGCAGGGGGCCCGACACTGAAGCTTTCTTT. The genes are TRBV12-3 or TRBV12-4 and TRBJ1-1; 8 bases match TRBD1. CDR3 size: 13 residues. The junction had 8 bases not matched to a gene; V was cut back by 11 bases and J by 3 bases.

In its sample, this clonotype was seen many times. CDR3 residues: CASSQGRDRGLETQYF. The CDR3 nucleotides read TGCGCCAGCAGCCAAGGAAGGGACAGGGGGCTAGAGACCCAGTACTTC. This chain joins TRBV4-3 and TRBJ2-5; 12 bases are a match to TRBD1. Trimming cost V 1 base and J 4 bases; bases outside gene matches: 4. From germline, CDR1 is LGHNA and CDR2 YSLEER. The CDR3 is made up of 16 amino acids.

The V and J genes are TRBV5-5 and TRBJ2-5; 13 nucleotides agree with TRBD2. V gave up 4 bases and J gave up 5 bases; unmatched junction bases: 8. CDR3 size: 16 residues. In germline, CDR1 is SGHKS, CDR2 YYEKEE (reference sequence). DNA for the CDR3: TGTGCCAGCAGCCCGGGACTAGCGGGACAGGAGGAGACCCAGTACTTC. Translating gives CASSPGLAGQEETQYF.

The chain is built from TRBV20-1 and TRBJ1-2; D may be TRBD1 (5 bases). Germline-derived CDR1 and CDR2 are DFQATT and SNEGSKA (reference sequence). This CDR3 spans 14 amino acids. Between the trimmed V and J ends, which lost 1 base and 4 bases, there was a span of 13 bases. CDR3 in DNA: TGCAGTGCTAGAGTTTCGAGGGGCCGCTATGGCTACACCTTC. Its protein product is CSARVSRGRYGYTF.

This clonotype turned up a few times. The CDR3 DNA follows: TGCAGTGCTAGATCCCATGGGGGCGGGGCAGAGACCCAGTACTTC. Protein product: CSARSHGGGAETQYF. The chain combines TRBV20-1 with TRBJ2-5; either TRBD1 or TRBD2 may fit D (6 bases each). The CDR3 loop spans 15 amino acids. Germline V CDR1 and CDR2: DFQATT, SNEGSKA (reference sequence). Trimming took off 2 bases at V and 4 bases at J, with 17 bases between the two ends.

The chain is built from TRBV28 and TRBJ2-7; D may be TRBD1 (6 bases). The CDR3 covers 13 residues. Trimming shortened V by 3 bases and J by 6 bases, and 12 bases separated the two germline ends. Germline CDR1 is MDHEN and CDR2 is SYDVKM. This chain's CDR3 is CASSFRGVIEQYF. The DNA of the CDR3 is TGTGCCAGCAGTTTCAGGGGTGTCATCGAGCAGTACTTC.

This clonotype was found a few times. CDR3 bases: TGCAGCGTTGTTGTTGGGCGTAGGGGGACAACCGGGGAGCTGTTTTTT. This sequence encodes CSVVVGRRGTTGELFF. V is TRBV29-1 and J is TRBJ2-2; maybe TRBD1 (6 bases). Germline CDR1 reads SQVTM; CDR2 reads ANQGSEA. V lost 4 bases, J lost 5 bases, and 20 bases lay in between. The CDR3 runs to 16 residues.

This clonotype was counted many times. The rearrangement links TRBV19 to TRBJ1-5; TRBD1 agrees at 9 bases. This CDR3 spans 15 amino acids. Germline values: CDR1 LNHDA, CDR2 SQIVND (reference sequence). J was trimmed by 6 bases and V by 4 bases; bases with no gene match: 7. CDR3 sequence: CASSTDRGLGQPQHF. The CDR3 coding sequence is TGTGCCAGTAGTACGGACAGGGGACTCGGTCAGCCCCAGCATTTT.

This clonotype was detected once. DNA of the CDR3: TGTGCCACCAGCAGAGAGCTTTCACAGCCCCAGCATTTT. This encodes CATSRELSQPQHF. This chain connects TRBV15 to TRBJ1-5; D remains unclear. Trimming removed 0 bases from V and 7 bases from J, with 7 bases in between. Per the germline V gene, CDR1 is LNHNV and CDR2 is YYDKDF (reference sequence). The CDR3 runs to 13 residues.

The chain recombines TRBV6-4 with TRBJ1-1, with 8 bases aligning to TRBD1. Losses at the gene ends were 7 bases for V and 6 bases for J; bases not matched to a gene: 7. The CDR3 extends over 13 amino acids. CDR1 and CDR2 (germline): MRHNA, SNTAGT. The CDR3 nucleotides read TGTGCCAGCAATCGACAGGGGATTGCTGAAGCTTTCTTT. Translating gives CASNRQGIAEAFF.